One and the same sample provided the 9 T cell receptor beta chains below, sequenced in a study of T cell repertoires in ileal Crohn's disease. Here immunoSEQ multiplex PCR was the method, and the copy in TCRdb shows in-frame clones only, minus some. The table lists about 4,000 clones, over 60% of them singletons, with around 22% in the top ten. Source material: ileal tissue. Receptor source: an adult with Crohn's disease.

CDR3 in DNA: TGTGCCAGCAGCGTAGCTGGGGCTAGCGGGGTATTCTCCTACAATGAGCAGTTCTTC. Amino acids: CASSVAGASGVFSYNEQFF. The chain couples TRBV9 to TRBJ2-1, with TRBD2 matching over 9 bases. The length of the CDR3 is 19 residues. With 0 bases clipped from V and 0 bases from J, the junction kept 10 bases outside the gene matches. Germline V lookup: CDR1 SGDLS, CDR2 YYNGEE.

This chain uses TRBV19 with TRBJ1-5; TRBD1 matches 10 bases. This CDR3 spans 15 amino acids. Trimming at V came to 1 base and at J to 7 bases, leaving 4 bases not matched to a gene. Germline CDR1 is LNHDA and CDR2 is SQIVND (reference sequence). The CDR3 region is CASSIGTGGYQPQHF. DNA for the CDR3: TGTGCCAGTAGTATAGGGACAGGGGGTTACCAGCCCCAGCATTTT.

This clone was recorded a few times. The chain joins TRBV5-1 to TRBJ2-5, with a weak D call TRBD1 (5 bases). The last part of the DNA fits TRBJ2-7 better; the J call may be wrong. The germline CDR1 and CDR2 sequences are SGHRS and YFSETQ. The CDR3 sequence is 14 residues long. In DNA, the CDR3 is TGCGCCAGCAGCTTGTTTGTAGGGGCTAGCGAGCAGTACTTC. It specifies CASSLFVGASEQYF.

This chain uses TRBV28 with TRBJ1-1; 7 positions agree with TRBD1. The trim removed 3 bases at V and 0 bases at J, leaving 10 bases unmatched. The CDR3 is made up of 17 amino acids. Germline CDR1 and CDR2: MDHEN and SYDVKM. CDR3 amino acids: CASSFSPTGAMNTEAFF. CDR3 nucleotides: TGTGCCAGCAGTTTTTCCCCAACAGGGGCCATGAACACTGAAGCTTTCTTT.

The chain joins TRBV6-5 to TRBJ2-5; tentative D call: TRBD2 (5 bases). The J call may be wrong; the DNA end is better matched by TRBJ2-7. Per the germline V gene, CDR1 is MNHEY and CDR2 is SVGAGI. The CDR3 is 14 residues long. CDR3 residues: CASKDGIDAYEQYF. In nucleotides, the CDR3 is TGTGCCAGCAAAGACGGGATAGATGCCTACGAGCAGTACTTC.

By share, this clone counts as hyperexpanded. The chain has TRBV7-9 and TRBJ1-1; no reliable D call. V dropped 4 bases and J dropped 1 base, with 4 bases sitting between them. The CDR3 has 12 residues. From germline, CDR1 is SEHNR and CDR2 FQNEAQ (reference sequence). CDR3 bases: TGTGCCAGCAGCTACAAGAACACTGAAGCTTTCTTT. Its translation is CASSYKNTEAFF.

The CDR3 loop is CASSLPHGTSGGAAQFF. The CDR3 DNA reads as TGTGCCAGCAGCTTACCCCACGGGACTAGCGGGGGGGCCGCACAGTTCTTC. J is TRBJ2-1 and V is TRBV13; 16 bases fit TRBD2. Germline trimming cut 2 bases from V and 13 bases from J; bases unmatched to any gene: 11. Germline V CDR1 and CDR2: PRHDT, FYEKMQ (reference sequence). The CDR3 consists of 17 residues.

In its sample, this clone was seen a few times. In nucleotides, the CDR3 is TGTGCCACCACTCCAAACCCGACTAGCGTTAGAGATACGCAGTATTTT. It translates to CATTPNPTSVRDTQYF. The rearrangement joins TRBV15 to TRBJ2-3, with 8 positions matching TRBD2. Germline-derived CDR1 and CDR2 are LNHNV and YYDKDF (reference sequence). This CDR3 is built from 16 residues. Germline trimming cut 7 bases from V and 5 bases from J; bases unmatched to any gene: 14.

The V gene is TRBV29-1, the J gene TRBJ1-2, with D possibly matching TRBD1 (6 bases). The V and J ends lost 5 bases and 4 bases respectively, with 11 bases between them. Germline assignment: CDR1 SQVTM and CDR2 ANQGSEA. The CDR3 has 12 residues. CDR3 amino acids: CSVSPTGYGYTF. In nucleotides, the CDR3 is TGCAGCGTTTCCCCGACAGGCTATGGCTACACCTTC.